This TCR beta chain was observed in a study of regulatory T cells in long-lasting Graves disease. Regarding the study as a whole: Among samples with persistent disease, TRBV28, TRBJ1-2 and TRBJ2-5 were favored. Patients with persistent disease shared some 3,000 public clonotypes, outpacing the approximately 970 shared by new patients.

Construction of TCR beta libraries relied on iRepertoire HTBI primers and on Arm-PCR targeting CDR3 regions. TCRdb re-called the multiplex PCR reads with MiXCR, one entry per CDR3 protein. The table shows under 300,000 distinct CDR3 sequences, with 15% to 20% occurring only once. V was cut by 4 bases and J by 5 bases, with 14 bases left in between. Germline loops: CDR1 MNHEY, CDR2 SVGAGI. This CDR3 is built from 14 residues. Sample time point: newly diagnosed GD, antithyroid drugs for less than 3 months. Extracted PBMC RNA gave rise to the TCR library. Criteria from the American Thyroid Association guidelines were applied to diagnose Graves' disease. This clonotype occurred many times. Antigen specificity is unknown.

The chain is built from TRBV6-5 and TRBJ1-1; possibly TRBD1 for D (5 bases). The specimen comprised peripheral blood mononuclear cells (PBMCs), sampled at new diagnosis, from a patient treated with antithyroid drugs. The sequence derives from a female donor with Graves disease. Written as DNA, the CDR3 is TGTGCCAGCAGTTCCACGGGGTGGGGGACTGAAGCTTTCTTT. Protein sequence: CASSSTGWGTEAFF.